This TCR beta chain derives from a study of blood T cell repertoires in COVID-19. For the study at large: Both acute and convalescent COVID-19 samples were obtained from the United States, Italy and Spain. PBMCs, B-cell-depleted T cells, or T cells were the source of the cDNA or gDNA that made up the material.

In the original processing: Amplification of reference gene primers provided the estimated nucleated cell counts. TCRdb's table, derived via immunoSEQ multiplex PCR, lists solely in-frame clones and lacks some. For V, J and clone size, that table is used; D and trimming come from the DNA. The table includes 200,000 to 250,000 clones, roughly 84% detected once. This clonotype originated in a woman older than 75 with acute or convalescent COVID-19. The sequencing input was peripheral blood.

The CDR3 protein is CASSPHVGENTEAFF. In DNA form, the CDR3 reads TGTGCCAGCAGCCCCCATGTCGGGGAGAACACTGAAGCTTTCTTT. The rearrangement joins TRBV9 to TRBJ1-1; D uncertain. The CDR3 length is 15 residues. Germline values: CDR1 SGDLS, CDR2 YYNGEE. V was cut by 4 bases and J by 1 base, with 14 bases left in between.